The present entry profiles one T cell receptor (beta chain) with its context. V was shortened by 0 bases and J by 4 bases, with 7 bases between the two germline ends. The CDR3 is 13 residues long. Germline-derived CDR1 and CDR2 are LNHNV and YYDKDF (reference sequence). The data are from a study of HIV-infected patients and healthy controls. TCRdb re-called the 5' RACE reads through MiXCR, storing one row per CDR3 protein. The sample includes more than 60,000 distinct CDR3 sequences, 15% to 20% of them seen just once. The chain employs TRBV15 and TRBJ2-7; D is unclear. The TCR sequence derives from a human donor in good health. The specimen was CD4+ T cells from blood. This chain's CDR3 is CATSRDSRYEQYF. As DNA, the CDR3 is TGTGCCACCAGCAGAGACAGCAGGTACGAGCAGTACTTC.